Listed here is a single TCR beta chain. No antigen is known for it. A J-beta primer mix and a sample-barcoded 5' primer were used in a second PCR of roughly 6 to 11 cycles. TCRdb reprocessed the 5' RACE reads with MiXCR, giving one entry per CDR3 protein. Of approximately 1,100,000 distinct CDR3 sequences in the sample, less than 50% were seen once. The record originates from a study of blood T cells in healthy people across ages. Study-wide background: Through template switching, about one barcoded beta molecule was captured per two T cells, as measured in model experiments.

Regarding the study as a whole: No one knew whether donors had CMV, which possibly confounded expanded clonotype changes.

At least 5.5 micrograms of total RNA were extracted per sample. Between the trimmed V and J ends, which lost 5 bases and 7 bases, there was a span of 12 bases. The CDR3 spans 13 residues. Sample: blood. The chain employs TRBV12-3 or TRBV12-4 and TRBJ2-4; the D gene is possibly TRBD1 (6 bases). This TCR was sampled from an older woman in good health. The CDR3 DNA is TGTGCCAGCAGTCACAGGGAAGGGAACATTCAGTACTTC. This codes for CASSHREGNIQYF.